A single sample is the source of the 2 T cell receptor beta chains below, sequenced in a study of blood T cell repertoires in COVID-19. Profiled with immunoSEQ multiplex PCR; TCRdb holds only in-frame clones, not every one. Among 150,000 to 180,000 clones listed, approximately 85% were seen once. Sequences were obtained from peripheral blood. The receptors come from a man aged 60-69 years with COVID-19, enrolled during active disease.

The chain links TRBV11-2 to TRBJ2-5; possible D gene TRBD2, 5 bases. Germline V gene data show CDR1 as SGHAT and CDR2 as FQNNGV. The CDR3 consists of 13 residues. V was shortened by 3 bases and J by 2 bases, with 7 bases between the two germline ends. The CDR3, as DNA: TGTGCCAGCAGCTTTGGAGGACAAGAGACCCAGTACTTC. Encoded protein: CASSFGGQETQYF.

The chain carries TRBV6-2 or TRBV6-3 and TRBJ1-5; unclear D gene. The CDR3 runs to 17 residues. The germline V and J ends were trimmed by 3 bases and 4 bases, with 19 bases remaining between them. The germline CDR1 and CDR2 sequences are MNHEY and SVGEGT. The CDR3 coding sequence is TGTGCCAGCAGTTATGTCAGCGGTCGGAAAGAAAATCAGCCCCAGCATTTT. This gives the protein CASSYVSGRKENQPQHF.